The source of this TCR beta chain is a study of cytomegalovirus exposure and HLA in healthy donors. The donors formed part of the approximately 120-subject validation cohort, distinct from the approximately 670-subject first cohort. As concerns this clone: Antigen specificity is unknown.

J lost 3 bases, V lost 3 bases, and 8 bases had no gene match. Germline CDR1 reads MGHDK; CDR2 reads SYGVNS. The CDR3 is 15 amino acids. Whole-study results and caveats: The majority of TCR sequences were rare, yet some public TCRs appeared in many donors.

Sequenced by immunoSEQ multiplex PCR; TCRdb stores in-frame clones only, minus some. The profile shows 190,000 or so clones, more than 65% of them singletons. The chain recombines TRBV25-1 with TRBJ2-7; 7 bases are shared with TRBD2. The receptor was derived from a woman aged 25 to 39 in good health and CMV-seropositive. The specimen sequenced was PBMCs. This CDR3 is CASSEVSGEGYEQYF. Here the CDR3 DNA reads TGTGCCAGCAGTGAGGTCTCGGGGGAGGGCTACGAGCAGTACTTC.